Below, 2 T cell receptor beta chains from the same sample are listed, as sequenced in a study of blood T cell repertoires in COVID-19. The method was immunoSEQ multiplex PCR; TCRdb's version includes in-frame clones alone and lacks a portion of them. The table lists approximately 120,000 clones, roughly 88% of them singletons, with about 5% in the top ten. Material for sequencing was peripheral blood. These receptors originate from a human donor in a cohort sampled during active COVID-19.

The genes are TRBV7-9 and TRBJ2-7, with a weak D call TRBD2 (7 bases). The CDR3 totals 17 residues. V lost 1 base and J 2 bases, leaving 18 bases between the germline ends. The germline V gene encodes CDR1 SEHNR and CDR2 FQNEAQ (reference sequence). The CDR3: CASSLDRAGGLTYEQYF. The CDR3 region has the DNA TGTGCCAGCAGCTTAGACCGAGCCGGGGGGCTTACCTACGAGCAGTACTTC.

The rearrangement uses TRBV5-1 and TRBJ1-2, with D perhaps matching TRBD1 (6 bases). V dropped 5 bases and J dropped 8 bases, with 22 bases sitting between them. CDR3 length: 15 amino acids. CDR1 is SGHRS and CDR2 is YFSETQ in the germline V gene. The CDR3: CASRLTATGIVGYTF. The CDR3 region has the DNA TGCGCCAGCAGACTTACTGCAACAGGGATCGTCGGCTACACCTTC. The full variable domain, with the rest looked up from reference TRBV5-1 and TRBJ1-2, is KAGVTQTPRYLIKTRGQQVTLSCSPISGHRSVSWYQQTPGQGLQFLFEYFSETQRNKGNFPGRFSGRQFSNSRSEMNVSTLELGDSALYLCASRLTATGIVGYTFGSGTRLTVV.